Described below is a single T cell receptor beta chain sequence and its context. This clone has just one count. It has no known antigen specificity. Base qualities are not at hand, and no much larger clone is one base apart. A FACSAria II was used to sort memory CD4+ T cells, defined as single viable CD3+CD4+CD8-CD45RO+ cells. To determine CMV serostatus, a Roche Elecsys assay was used that detects serum IgG against CMV pp150, pp28, p38 and p52. After thawing, total CD4+ T cells were enriched by positive selection with CD4 magnetic microbeads. The samples came from a different study that was designed specifically to examine the CD4+ T cell memory repertoire. Following standard operating procedures, peripheral blood mononuclear cells were isolated and cryopreserved, while serum was kept at -80 degrees C. The staining relied on CD3-PerCP (BW264/56), CD4-APC (RPA-T4), CD45RO-PE (UCHT1) and CD8-Pacific Orange (3B5) antibodies, and Sytox blue was used to exclude non-viable cells.

The CDR3 starts with the cysteine, ends with the phenylalanine, and has 12 residues. Just the 36-base CDR3 DNA is kept, in frame starting at base 1. V and J are truncated by 7 bases and 7 bases respectively, leaving an intervening sequence of 10 bases. The germline V gene (reference sequence) specifies MNHNY as CDR1 and SVGAGI as CDR2. These data come from a study of memory CD4+ T cells and cytomegalovirus serostatus (dated by TCRdb to about 2019). Regarding the study in general: The roughly 33 healthy Belgian adults in the cohort included 9 who were CMV seropositive and around 25 who were CMV seronegative. CD4+ memory TCRbeta repertoires of a Belgian cohort with known cytomegalovirus serostatus were sequenced in order to replicate a published TCR-based CMV serostatus classifier. What the study reported, not specific to this receptor: A median bootstrapped AUC of roughly 0.94 with a 95% CI of 0.76-1.00 was achieved on the Belgian cohort by the original-framework classifier. Only CD4+CD45RO+ memory cells were sequenced, unlike the original study, which covered naive and memory CD4+ and CD8+ populations. For CMV serostatus prediction, a median bootstrapped AUC of 0.95 was reached with the original framework, and a median bootstrapped AUC of 0.91 was reached with a US-trained random forest. Among the 150 to 200 previously reported CMV-associated TCRbeta sequences, 67 showed up in the CD4+ memory repertoires, with each one found in between one and five individuals. The results were read as suggesting that the CMV-associated TCR signature is, for the most part, present in the CD4+ memory repertoire.

Genomic DNA was extracted from sorted cells with the Quick-DNA Microprep Kit. TCRbeta DNA was amplified with the immunoSEQ hsTCRbeta kit following the manufacturer's protocol. An Illumina MiSeq instrument was used to sequence the TCRbeta libraries. In the authors' own workflow: Removing out-of-frame sequences left 2,204,828 distinct TCRbeta sequences, an average of around 67,000 per individual. Two values were used to score each individual: the count of about 160 previously reported CMV-associated TCRbeta sequences and the total count of productive distinct TCRbeta sequences. A beta-binomial model was reimplemented in Python, and random forests from scikit-learn, run with default parameters, were trained on data from the US cohort. Classifier performance on the Belgian cohort was reported as the median AUC with percentile confidence intervals calculated over 10,000 bootstrap iterations. TCRdb took over this immuneACCESS table, retaining in-frame rearrangements with V and J assigned. Such tables are incomplete; in checked studies, under half of the missing clones stem from an unresolved V gene, and the remainder is unexplained. V and J calls and clone size are copied from that table; D and trimming were computed from the DNA. The sample includes approximately 50,000 clones, with 60% to 80% observed a single time. The ten largest clones represent about 0.64% of the sample.

The rearranged segments are TRBV6-6 and TRBJ1-4; the D gene assignment is ambiguous. Sequencing input: memory CD4+ T cells from blood. This sequence was found in an adult in good health and CMV-seronegative. Here the CDR3 is given as CASNLRGEKLFF. The DNA reads as follows: TGTGCCAGCAACCTCCGAGGTGAAAAACTGTTTTTT.